The rows below give T cell receptor beta chains drawn from one sample of a study of T-cell reconstitution after alpha-beta-depleted transplantation in children. TCRdb used MiXCR to reprocess the PCR reads, holding one entry per CDR3 protein. The sample yields about 150,000 distinct CDR3 sequences, approximately 10% seen once. Sequenced here: PBMCs, sampled before TCRalphabeta/CD19-depleted stem cell transplant. Source of these receptors: a boy aged 2 to 10 with acute myeloid leukemia, due to receive a stem cell transplant. CDR3s include the opening cysteine and the closing phenylalanine or tryptophan. Fields, in order: clone size, J gene, D gene, V gene, CDR3 protein, CDR3 DNA. D genes are given only for firm matches. Size tells how often a clone was seen (once, few, many) or the class of an expanded clone, and some rows leave it out.

abundance: many
j_gene: TRBJ1-1
d_gene: -
v_gene: TRBV12-3/TRBV12-4
CDR3aa: CASSPPEGGGMGTEAFF
CDR3nt: TGTGCCAGCAGTCCCCCCGAGGGTGGGGGAATGGGCACTGAAGCTTTCTTT

abundance: many
j_gene: TRBJ2-7
d_gene: -
v_gene: TRBV28
CDR3aa: CASSPETGTSYEQYF
CDR3nt: TGTGCCAGCAGTCCAGAGACAGGTACCTCCTACGAGCAGTACTTC

abundance: many
j_gene: TRBJ1-2
d_gene: TRBD1
v_gene: TRBV3-1
CDR3aa: CASSLSGTGGSLYGYTF
CDR3nt: TGTGCCAGCAGCCTTTCCGGGACAGGGGGCTCTCTCTATGGCTACACCTTC

abundance: many
j_gene: TRBJ1-2
d_gene: TRBD1
v_gene: TRBV30
CDR3aa: CAWSVSGQGAYGYTF
CDR3nt: TGTGCCTGGAGTGTCAGTGGACAGGGTGCCTATGGCTACACCTTC

abundance: many
j_gene: TRBJ1-2
d_gene: -
v_gene: TRBV6-1
CDR3aa: CASTLAAEGYTF
CDR3nt: TGTGCCAGCACTCTTGCGGCGGAAGGCTACACCTTC

abundance: many
j_gene: TRBJ2-7
d_gene: -
v_gene: TRBV7-9
CDR3aa: CASSLAQREQYF
CDR3nt: TGTGCCAGCAGCTTAGCTCAGCGGGAGCAGTACTTC

abundance: many
j_gene: TRBJ2-1
d_gene: -
v_gene: TRBV7-2
CDR3aa: CASSFGPGEKVNEQFF
CDR3nt: TGTGCCAGCAGCTTTGGGCCGGGAGAAAAGGTAAATGAGCAGTTCTTC

abundance: many
j_gene: TRBJ2-7
d_gene: TRBD2
v_gene: TRBV12-3/TRBV12-4
CDR3aa: CASSLELAGVEQYF
CDR3nt: TGTGCCAGCAGTTTGGAACTAGCGGGAGTCGAGCAGTACTTC

abundance: many
j_gene: TRBJ2-7
d_gene: TRBD2
v_gene: TRBV20-1
CDR3aa: CSATTSGSSYEQYF
CDR3nt: TGCAGTGCAACCACTAGCGGGAGCTCCTACGAGCAGTACTTC

abundance: many
j_gene: TRBJ1-2
d_gene: -
v_gene: TRBV3-1
CDR3aa: CASSQVRGYGYTF
CDR3nt: TGTGCCAGCAGCCAAGTCAGGGGCTATGGCTACACCTTC

abundance: -
j_gene: TRBJ2-2
d_gene: -
v_gene: TRBV2
CDR3aa: CATNLNRRSTGELFF
CDR3nt: TGTGCCACCAACCTCAACAGGAGATCCACCGGGGAGCTGTTTTTT

abundance: many
j_gene: TRBJ2-3
d_gene: TRBD2
v_gene: TRBV20-1
CDR3aa: CSARRGSGADTQYF
CDR3nt: TGCAGTGCTAGGCGCGGGAGCGGCGCAGATACGCAGTATTTT

abundance: -
j_gene: TRBJ1-1
d_gene: -
v_gene: TRBV18
CDR3aa: CVSSVDRNTEAFF
CDR3nt: TGTGTCAGCTCAGTTGACAGGAACACTGAAGCTTTCTTT

abundance: many
j_gene: TRBJ2-7
d_gene: -
v_gene: TRBV7-9
CDR3aa: CASSLYTGDPSYEQYF
CDR3nt: TGTGCCAGCAGCTTATATACGGGAGACCCCTCCTACGAGCAGTACTTC

abundance: few
j_gene: TRBJ2-3
d_gene: -
v_gene: TRBV7-9
CDR3aa: CASRGRRDPTDTQYF
CDR3nt: TGTGCCAGTAGGGGTCGAAGGGACCCCACAGATACGCAGTATTTT

abundance: many
j_gene: TRBJ1-1
d_gene: TRBD1
v_gene: TRBV5-1
CDR3aa: CASRWTGDTEAFF
CDR3nt: TGCGCCAGCAGATGGACAGGGGACACTGAAGCTTTCTTT

abundance: -
j_gene: TRBJ1-3
d_gene: -
v_gene: TRBV12-3/TRBV12-4
CDR3aa: CANSRERGGGNTIYF
CDR3nt: TGTGCCAACAGTCGCGAAAGGGGCGGTGGAAACACCATATATTTT

abundance: few
j_gene: TRBJ1-1
d_gene: -
v_gene: TRBV6-1
CDR3aa: CASSDWFGDTEAFF
CDR3nt: TGTGCCAGCAGTGATTGGTTTGGGGACACTGAAGCTTTCTTT

abundance: many
j_gene: TRBJ2-1
d_gene: -
v_gene: TRBV5-1
CDR3aa: CASSSLRTENNEQFF
CDR3nt: TGCGCCAGCAGTTCGTTGCGGACCGAAAACAATGAGCAGTTCTTC

abundance: many
j_gene: TRBJ2-3
d_gene: -
v_gene: TRBV12-3/TRBV12-4
CDR3aa: CASRFSRATDTQYF
CDR3nt: TGTGCCAGCAGATTTTCCAGGGCCACAGATACGCAGTATTTT

abundance: many
j_gene: TRBJ2-2
d_gene: TRBD2
v_gene: TRBV3-1
CDR3aa: CASSQDHLLTSGFDTGELFF
CDR3nt: TGTGCCAGCAGCCAAGACCACCTTCTGACTAGCGGCTTCGACACCGGGGAGCTGTTTTTT

abundance: many
j_gene: TRBJ2-5
d_gene: TRBD1
v_gene: TRBV20-1
CDR3aa: CSARDREQPSAQETQYF
CDR3nt: TGCAGTGCCCGCGACAGGGAGCAACCCTCTGCCCAAGAGACCCAGTACTTC

abundance: many
j_gene: TRBJ2-5
d_gene: -
v_gene: TRBV6-6
CDR3aa: CASSYSGASGETQYF
CDR3nt: TGTGCCAGCAGTTACTCGGGCGCATCAGGAGAGACCCAGTACTTC